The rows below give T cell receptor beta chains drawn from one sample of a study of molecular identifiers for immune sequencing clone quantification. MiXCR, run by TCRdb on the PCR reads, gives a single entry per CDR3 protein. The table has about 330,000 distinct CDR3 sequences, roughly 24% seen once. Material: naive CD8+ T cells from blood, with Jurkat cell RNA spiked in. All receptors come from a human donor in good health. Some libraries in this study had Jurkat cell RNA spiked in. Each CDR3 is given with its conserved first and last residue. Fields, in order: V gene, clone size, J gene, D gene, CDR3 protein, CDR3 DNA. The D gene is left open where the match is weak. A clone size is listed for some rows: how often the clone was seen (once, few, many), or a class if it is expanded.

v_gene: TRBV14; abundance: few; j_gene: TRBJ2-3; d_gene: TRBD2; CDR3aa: CASSHGTMYPSTDTQYF; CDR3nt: TGTGCCAGCAGCCACGGGACTATGTATCCTAGCACAGATACGCAGTATTTT
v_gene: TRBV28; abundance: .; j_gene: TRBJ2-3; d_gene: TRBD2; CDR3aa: CASSFTGLATDTQYF; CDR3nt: TGTGCCAGCAGTTTTACCGGACTAGCCACAGATACGCAGTATTTT
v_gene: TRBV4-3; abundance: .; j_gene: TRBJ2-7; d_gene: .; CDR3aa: CASSQDRQWAYEQYF; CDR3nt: TGCGCCAGCAGCCAAGATCGGCAGTGGGCATACGAGCAGTACTTC
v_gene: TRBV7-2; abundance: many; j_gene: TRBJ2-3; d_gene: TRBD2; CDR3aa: CASSLLAGGADTQYF; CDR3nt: TGTGCCAGCAGCTTACTAGCGGGGGGAGCAGATACGCAGTATTTT
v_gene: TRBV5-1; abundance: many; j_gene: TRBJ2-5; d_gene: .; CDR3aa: CASSFRGRGAQETQYF; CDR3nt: TGCGCCAGCAGCTTCCGGGGGCGAGGGGCCCAAGAGACCCAGTACTTC
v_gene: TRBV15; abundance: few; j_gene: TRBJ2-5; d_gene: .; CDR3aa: CATSGRDDQETQYF; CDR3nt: TGTGCCACCAGCGGCCGGGACGACCAAGAGACCCAGTACTTC
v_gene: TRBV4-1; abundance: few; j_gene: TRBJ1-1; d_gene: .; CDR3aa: CASSQGPQQNTEAFF; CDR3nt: TGCGCCAGCAGCCAAGGACCACAGCAGAACACTGAAGCTTTCTTT
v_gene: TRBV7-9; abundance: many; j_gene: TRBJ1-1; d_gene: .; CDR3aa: CASSAGVTEAFF; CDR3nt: TGTGCCAGCAGCGCAGGGGTCACTGAAGCTTTCTTT
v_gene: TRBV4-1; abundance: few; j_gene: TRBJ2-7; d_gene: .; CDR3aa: CASSQGEGIGYEQYF; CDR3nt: TGCGCCAGCAGCCAAGGTGAGGGAATCGGGTACGAGCAGTACTTC
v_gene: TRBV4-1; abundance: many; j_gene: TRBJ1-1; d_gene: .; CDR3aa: CASSAGQMNTEAFF; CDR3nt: TGTGCCAGCAGTGCCGGACAGATGAACACTGAAGCTTTCTTT
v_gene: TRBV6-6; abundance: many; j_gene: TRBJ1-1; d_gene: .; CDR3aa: CASSYGTTEAFF; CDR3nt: TGTGCCAGCAGTTACGGGACAACTGAAGCTTTCTTT
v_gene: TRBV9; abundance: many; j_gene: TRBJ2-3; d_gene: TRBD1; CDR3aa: CASSPPGQGSTDTQYF; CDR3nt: TGTGCCAGCAGCCCCCCCGGACAGGGCAGCACAGATACGCAGTATTTT
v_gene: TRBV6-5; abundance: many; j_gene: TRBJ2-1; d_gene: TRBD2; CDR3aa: CASSSGSSYNEQFF; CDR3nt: TGTGCCAGCAGCAGCGGGAGTTCCTACAATGAGCAGTTCTTC
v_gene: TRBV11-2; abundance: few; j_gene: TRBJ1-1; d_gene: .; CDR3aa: CASAILNTEAFF; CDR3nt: TGTGCCAGCGCGATCTTGAACACTGAAGCTTTCTTT
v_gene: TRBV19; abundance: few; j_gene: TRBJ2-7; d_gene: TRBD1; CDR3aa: CASSTGTGISYEQYF; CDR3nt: TGTGCCAGTAGTACCGGGACAGGTATCTCCTACGAGCAGTACTTC
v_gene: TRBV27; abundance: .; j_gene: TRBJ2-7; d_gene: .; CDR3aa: CASSLPGRHEQYF; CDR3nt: TGTGCCAGCAGTTTACCCGGACGCCACGAGCAGTACTTC
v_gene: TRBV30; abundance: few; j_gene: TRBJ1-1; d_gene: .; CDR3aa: CAWIRDMNTEAFF; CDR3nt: TGTGCCTGGATACGAGATATGAACACTGAAGCTTTCTTT
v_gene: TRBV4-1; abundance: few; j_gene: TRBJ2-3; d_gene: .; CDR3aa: CASSHGGAGLRQDTQYF; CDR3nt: TGCGCCAGCAGCCACGGTGGGGCGGGCCTCCGACAAGATACGCAGTATTTT
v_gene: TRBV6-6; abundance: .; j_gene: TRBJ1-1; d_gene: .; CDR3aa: CASSSPQENTEAFF; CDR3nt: TGTGCCAGCAGTTCCCCCCAAGAGAACACTGAAGCTTTCTTT
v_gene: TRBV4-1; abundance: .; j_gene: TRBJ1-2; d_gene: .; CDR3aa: CASSQNQGNYGYTF; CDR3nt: TGCGCCAGCAGCCAAAATCAGGGAAACTATGGCTACACCTTC
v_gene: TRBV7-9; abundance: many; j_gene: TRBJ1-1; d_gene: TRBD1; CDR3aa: CASSSDRVEAFF; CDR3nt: TGTGCCAGCAGCTCAGACAGGGTGGAAGCTTTCTTT
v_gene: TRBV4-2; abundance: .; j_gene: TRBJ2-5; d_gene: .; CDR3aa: CASSQEGEVEVETQYF; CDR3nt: TGTGCCAGCAGCCAAGAAGGGGAGGTAGAGGTCGAGACCCAGTACTTC
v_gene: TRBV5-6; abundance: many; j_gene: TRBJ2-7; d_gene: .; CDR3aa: CASSLTADEQYF; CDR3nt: TGTGCCAGCAGCTTGACAGCGGACGAGCAGTACTTC
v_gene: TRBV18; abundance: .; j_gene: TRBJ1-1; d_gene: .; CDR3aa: CASSPPSGNTEAFF; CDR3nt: TGTGCCAGCTCACCACCGTCAGGAAACACTGAAGCTTTCTTT
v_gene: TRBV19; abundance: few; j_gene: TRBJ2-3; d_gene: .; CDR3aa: CASTLPGGHTQYF; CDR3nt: TGTGCCAGTACCCTCCCCGGGGGACATACGCAGTATTTT
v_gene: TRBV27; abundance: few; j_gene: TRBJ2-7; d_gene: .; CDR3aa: CASSSRTGSYEQYF; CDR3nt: TGTGCCAGCAGTTCCCGTACGGGCTCCTACGAGCAGTACTTC
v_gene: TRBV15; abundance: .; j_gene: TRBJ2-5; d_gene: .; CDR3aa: CDTSRERLGETQYF; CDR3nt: TGTGACACCAGCAGAGAAAGACTCGGAGAGACCCAGTACTTC
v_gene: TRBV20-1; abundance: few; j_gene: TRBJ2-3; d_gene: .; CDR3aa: CSARDPGDIGGADTQYF; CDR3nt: TGCAGTGCTAGAGATCCGGGGGACATAGGAGGGGCAGATACGCAGTATTTT
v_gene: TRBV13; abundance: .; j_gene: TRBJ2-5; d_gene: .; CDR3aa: CASSLEEELGTHETQYF; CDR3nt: TGTGCCAGCAGCTTAGAAGAAGAGTTGGGAACTCATGAGACCCAGTACTTC
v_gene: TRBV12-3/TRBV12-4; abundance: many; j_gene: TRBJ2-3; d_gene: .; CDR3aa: CASSLIGGDTQYF; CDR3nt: TGTGCCAGCAGTTTAATAGGGGGAGATACGCAGTATTTT
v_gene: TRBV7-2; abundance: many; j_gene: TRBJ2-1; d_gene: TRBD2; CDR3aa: CASSLAGLAGNEQFF; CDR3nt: TGTGCCAGCAGCTTAGCGGGCCTAGCGGGCAATGAGCAGTTCTTC
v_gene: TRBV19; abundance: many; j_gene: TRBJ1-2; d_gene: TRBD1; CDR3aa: CASTGQDYGYTF; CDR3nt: TGTGCCAGTACCGGACAGGACTATGGCTACACCTTC
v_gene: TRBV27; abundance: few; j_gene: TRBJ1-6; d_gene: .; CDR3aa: CASSLDSYRPLHF; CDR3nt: TGTGCCAGCAGTTTGGACAGCTATAGGCCCCTCCACTTT
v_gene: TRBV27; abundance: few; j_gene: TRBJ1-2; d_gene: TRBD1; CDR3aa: CASSFTTGAYNYGYTF; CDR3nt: TGTGCCAGCAGTTTTACGACAGGGGCTTATAACTATGGCTACACCTTC
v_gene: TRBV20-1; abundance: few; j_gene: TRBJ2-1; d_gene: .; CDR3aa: CSARGFSAVHEQFF; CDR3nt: TGCAGTGCTAGAGGCTTCTCGGCAGTACATGAGCAGTTCTTC
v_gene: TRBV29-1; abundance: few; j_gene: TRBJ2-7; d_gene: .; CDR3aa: CSVVSWRGYEQYF; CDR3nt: TGCAGCGTTGTATCCTGGAGGGGCTACGAGCAGTACTTC
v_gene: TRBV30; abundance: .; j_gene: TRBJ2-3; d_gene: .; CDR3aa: CTSTSLAFPSTDTQYF; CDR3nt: TGTACCTCAACTTCCTTGGCTTTCCCTAGCACAGATACGCAGTATTTT
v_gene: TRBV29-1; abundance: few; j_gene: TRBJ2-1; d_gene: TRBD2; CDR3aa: CSTSSSGRSYNEQFF; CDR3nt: TGCAGCACCTCCTCTAGCGGGAGGAGCTACAATGAGCAGTTCTTC
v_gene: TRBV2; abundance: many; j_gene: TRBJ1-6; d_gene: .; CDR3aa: CASSPAVGHSPLHF; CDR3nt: TGTGCCAGCAGTCCCGCGGTGGGACACTCACCCCTCCACTTT
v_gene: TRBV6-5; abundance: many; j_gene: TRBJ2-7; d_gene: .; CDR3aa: CASSYRGSPYEQYF; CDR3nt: TGTGCCAGCAGTTACCGAGGCAGCCCCTACGAGCAGTACTTC
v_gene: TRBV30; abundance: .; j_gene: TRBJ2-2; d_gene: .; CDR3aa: CAWRAGGVNTGELFF; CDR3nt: TGTGCCTGGAGAGCAGGGGGGGTGAACACCGGGGAGCTGTTTTTT
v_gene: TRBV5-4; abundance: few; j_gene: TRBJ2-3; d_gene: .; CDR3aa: CASSLFGGESTDTQYF; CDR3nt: TGTGCCAGCAGCTTGTTTGGCGGGGAAAGCACAGATACGCAGTATTTT
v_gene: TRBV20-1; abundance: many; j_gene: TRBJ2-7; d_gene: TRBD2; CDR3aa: CSATGTSGSYEQYF; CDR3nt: TGCAGTGCTACCGGGACTAGCGGCTCCTACGAGCAGTACTTC
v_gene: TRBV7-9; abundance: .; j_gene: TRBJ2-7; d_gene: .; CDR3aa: CASSPRQVPFYEQYF; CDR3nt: TGTGCCAGCAGCCCTCGGCAGGTCCCGTTCTACGAGCAGTACTTC
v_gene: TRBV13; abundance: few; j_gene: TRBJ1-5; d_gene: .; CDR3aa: CASSSGWNQPQHF; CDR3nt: TGTGCCAGCAGCTCGGGGTGGAATCAGCCCCAGCATTTT